Reported below is one TCR beta chain. The data originate from a study of T cell responses to AZD1222 COVID-19 vaccine. V was pared by 6 bases and J by 0 bases, with 17 bases between. This CDR3 region has 16 residues. The germline V gene encodes CDR1 MDHEN and CDR2 SYDVKM. The assay was immunoSEQ multiplex PCR, and TCRdb's table has in-frame clones only and misses some. There are about 160,000 clones in the sample; around 95% occur only once, and over 1% lies in the top ten. The source is an adult in good health. J is TRBJ1-2 and V is TRBV28; D gene unclear. The specimen was peripheral blood, collected on day 0 of AZD1222 vaccination. The CDR3 DNA is TGTGCCAGCAGAAATAGCCCGGGATCCGCTAACTATGGCTACACCTTC. It specifies CASRNSPGSANYGYTF.